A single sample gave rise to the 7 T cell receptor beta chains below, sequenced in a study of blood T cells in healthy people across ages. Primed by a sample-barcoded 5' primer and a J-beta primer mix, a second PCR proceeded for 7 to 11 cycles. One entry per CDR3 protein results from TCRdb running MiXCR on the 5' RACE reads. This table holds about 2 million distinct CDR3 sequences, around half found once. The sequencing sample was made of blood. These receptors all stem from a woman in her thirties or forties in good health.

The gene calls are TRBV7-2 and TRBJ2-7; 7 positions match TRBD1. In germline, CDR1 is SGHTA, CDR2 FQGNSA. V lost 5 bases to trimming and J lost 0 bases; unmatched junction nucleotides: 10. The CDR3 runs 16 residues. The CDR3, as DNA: TGTGCCAGCAGCGGAACCGGGACAGCGAACTCCTACGAGCAGTACTTC. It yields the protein CASSGTGTANSYEQYF.

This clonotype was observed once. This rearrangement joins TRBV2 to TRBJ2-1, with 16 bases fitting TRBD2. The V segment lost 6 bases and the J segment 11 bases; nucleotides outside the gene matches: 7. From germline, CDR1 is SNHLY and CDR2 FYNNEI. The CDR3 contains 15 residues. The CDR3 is CASRGLAGGPKQQFF. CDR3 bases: TGTGCCAGCAGGGGACTAGCGGGGGGGCCCAAGCAGCAGTTCTTC.

The CDR3 region is CASTQGVGSYEQYF. CDR3 bases: TGTGCCAGCACCCAGGGGGTCGGTTCCTACGAGCAGTACTTC. This chain joins TRBV6-5 and TRBJ2-7, with 7 bases that match TRBD1. Germline CDR1 and CDR2: MNHEY and SVGAGI. After removal of 7 bases from V and 1 base from J, the junction contained 7 bases not matched to a gene. CDR3 length equals 14 residues.

For the CDR3, the DNA is TGTGCCAGCAGTCTCACGGGACAGGGGGTCTCTGGGGCCAACGTCCTGACTTTC. Its translation is CASSLTGQGVSGANVLTF. This chain links TRBV27 with TRBJ2-6, with 11 nucleotides matching TRBD1. J was trimmed by 0 bases and V by 5 bases; bases with no gene match: 6. This CDR3 is 18 amino acids long. The germline CDR1 and CDR2 sequences are MNHEY and SMNVEV (reference sequence).

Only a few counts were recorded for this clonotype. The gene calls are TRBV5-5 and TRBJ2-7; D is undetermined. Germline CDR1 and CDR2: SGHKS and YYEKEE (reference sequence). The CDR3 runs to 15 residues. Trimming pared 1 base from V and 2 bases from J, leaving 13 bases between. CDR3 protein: CASSLTASPPYEQYF. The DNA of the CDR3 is TGTGCCAGCAGCTTGACGGCCAGTCCGCCCTACGAGCAGTACTTC.

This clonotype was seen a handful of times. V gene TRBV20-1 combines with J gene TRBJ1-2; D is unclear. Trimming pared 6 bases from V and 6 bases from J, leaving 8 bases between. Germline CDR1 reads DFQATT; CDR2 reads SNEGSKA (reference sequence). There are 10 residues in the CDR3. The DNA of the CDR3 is TGCAGTGCGCCTGGGGATGGCTACACCTTC. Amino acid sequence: CSAPGDGYTF.

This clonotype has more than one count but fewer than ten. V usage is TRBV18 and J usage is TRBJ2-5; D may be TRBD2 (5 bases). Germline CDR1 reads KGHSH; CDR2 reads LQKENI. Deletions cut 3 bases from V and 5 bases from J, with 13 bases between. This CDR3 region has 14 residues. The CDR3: CASSPAGTWETQYF. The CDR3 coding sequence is TGTGCCAGCTCACCGGCGGGTACCTGGGAGACCCAGTACTTC. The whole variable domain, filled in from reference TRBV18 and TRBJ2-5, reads NAGVMQNPRHLVRRRGQEARLRCSPMKGHSHVYWYRQLPEEGLKFMVYLQKENIIDESGMPKERFSAEFPKEGPSILRIQQVVRGDSAAYFCASSPAGTWETQYFGPGTRLLVL.